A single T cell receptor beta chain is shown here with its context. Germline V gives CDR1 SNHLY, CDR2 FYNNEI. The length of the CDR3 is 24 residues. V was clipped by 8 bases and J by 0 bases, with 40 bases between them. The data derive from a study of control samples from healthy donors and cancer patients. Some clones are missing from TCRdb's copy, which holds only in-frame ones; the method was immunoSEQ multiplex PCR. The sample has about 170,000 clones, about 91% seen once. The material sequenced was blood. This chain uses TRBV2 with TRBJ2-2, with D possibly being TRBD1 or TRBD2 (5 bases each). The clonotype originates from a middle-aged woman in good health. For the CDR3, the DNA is TGTGCCAGCGTAGCCGCCCCGGAAAGCAAAAACGGGGCCTCACCAAAAGCGAACACCGGGGAGCTGTTTTTT. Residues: CASVAAPESKNGASPKANTGELFF.